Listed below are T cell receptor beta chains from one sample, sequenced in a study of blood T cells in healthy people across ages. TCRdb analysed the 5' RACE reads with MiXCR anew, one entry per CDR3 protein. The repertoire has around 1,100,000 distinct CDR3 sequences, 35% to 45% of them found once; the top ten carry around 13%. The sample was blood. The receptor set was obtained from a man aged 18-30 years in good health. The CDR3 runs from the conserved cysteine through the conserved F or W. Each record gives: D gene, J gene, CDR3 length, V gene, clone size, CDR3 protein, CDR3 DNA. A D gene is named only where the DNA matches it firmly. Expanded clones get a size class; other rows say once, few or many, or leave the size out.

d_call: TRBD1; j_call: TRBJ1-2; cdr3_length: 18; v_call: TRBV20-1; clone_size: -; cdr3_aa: CSARDRRDSLMGGYGYTF; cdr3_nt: TGCAGTGCTAGGGACCGCCGGGACAGTCTAATGGGTGGCTATGGCTACACCTTC
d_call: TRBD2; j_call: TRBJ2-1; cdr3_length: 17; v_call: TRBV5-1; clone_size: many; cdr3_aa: CASSLSASSGPYNEQFF; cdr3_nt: TGCGCCAGCAGCTTATCCGCCTCTAGCGGGCCTTACAATGAGCAGTTCTTC
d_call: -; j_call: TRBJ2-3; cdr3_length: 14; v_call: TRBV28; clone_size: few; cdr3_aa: CASSLLTGQDTQYF; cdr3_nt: TGTGCCAGCAGTTTACTGACAGGTCAAGATACGCAGTATTTT
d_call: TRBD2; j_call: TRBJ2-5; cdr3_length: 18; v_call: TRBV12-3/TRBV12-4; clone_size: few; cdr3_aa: CASSFSGNLGTPKETQYF; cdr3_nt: TGTGCCAGCAGTTTTAGCGGGAATTTAGGTACCCCCAAAGAGACCCAGTACTTC
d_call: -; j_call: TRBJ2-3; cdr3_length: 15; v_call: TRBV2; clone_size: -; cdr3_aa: CASSEGSLGGDTQYF; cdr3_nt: TGTGCCAGCAGTGAAGGATCCCTAGGAGGAGATACGCAGTATTTT
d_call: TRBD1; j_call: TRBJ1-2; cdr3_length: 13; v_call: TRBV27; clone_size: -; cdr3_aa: CASSFGRGRGYTF; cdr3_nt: TGTGCCAGCAGTTTCGGCAGGGGGCGAGGCTACACCTTC
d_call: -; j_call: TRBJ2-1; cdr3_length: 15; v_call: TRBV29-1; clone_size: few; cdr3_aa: CSVERGGQVWNEQFF; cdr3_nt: TGCAGCGTTGAAAGGGGGGGACAGGTCTGGAATGAGCAGTTCTTC
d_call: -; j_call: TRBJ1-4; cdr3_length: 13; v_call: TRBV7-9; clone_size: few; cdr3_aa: CASSAGVREKLFF; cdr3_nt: TGTGCCAGCAGCGCAGGCGTAAGGGAAAAACTGTTTTTT
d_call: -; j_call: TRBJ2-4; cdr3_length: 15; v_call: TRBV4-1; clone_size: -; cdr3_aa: CASSQERGAKNIQYF; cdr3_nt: TGCGCCAGCAGCCAAGAGAGGGGAGCCAAAAACATTCAGTACTTC
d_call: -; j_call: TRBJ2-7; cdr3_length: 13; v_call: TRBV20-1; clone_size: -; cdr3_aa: CSATAGGPNEQYF; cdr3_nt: TGCAGTGCTACAGCCGGGGGGCCTAATGAGCAGTACTTC
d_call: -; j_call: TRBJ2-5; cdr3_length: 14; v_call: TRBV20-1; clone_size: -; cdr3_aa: CSARDQEVLETQYF; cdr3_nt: TGCAGTGCTAGAGATCAAGAGGTTTTAGAGACCCAGTACTTC
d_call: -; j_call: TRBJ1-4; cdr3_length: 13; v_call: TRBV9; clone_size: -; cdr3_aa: CASSAAVNEKLFF; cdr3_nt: TGTGCCAGCAGCGCCGCAGTAAATGAAAAACTGTTTTTT
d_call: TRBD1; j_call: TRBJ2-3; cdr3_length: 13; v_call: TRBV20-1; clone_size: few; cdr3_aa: CSAPGQGSDTQYF; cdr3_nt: TGCAGTGCTCCAGGACAGGGGTCAGATACGCAGTATTTT
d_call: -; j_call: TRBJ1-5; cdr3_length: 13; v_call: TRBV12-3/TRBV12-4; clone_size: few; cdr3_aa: CASSLGGSSAQHF; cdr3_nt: TGTGCCAGCAGTTTAGGTGGGTCTTCGGCCCAGCATTTT
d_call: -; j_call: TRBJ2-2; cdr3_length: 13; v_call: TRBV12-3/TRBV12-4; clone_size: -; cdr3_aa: CASSFQYTGELFF; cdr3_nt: TGTGCCAGCAGTTTTCAGTACACCGGGGAGCTGTTTTTT
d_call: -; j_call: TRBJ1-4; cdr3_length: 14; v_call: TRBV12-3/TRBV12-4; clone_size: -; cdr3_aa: CASSQSKLGGKLFF; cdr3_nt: TGTGCCAGCAGCCAAAGTAAGCTCGGAGGAAAACTGTTTTTT
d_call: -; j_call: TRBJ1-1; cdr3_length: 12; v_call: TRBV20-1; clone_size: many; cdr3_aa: CSARGVNTEAFF; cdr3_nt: TGCAGTGCTAGGGGAGTGAACACTGAAGCTTTCTTT
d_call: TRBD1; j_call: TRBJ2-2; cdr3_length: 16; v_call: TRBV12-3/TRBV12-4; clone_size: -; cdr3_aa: CASSPQDRGRSGELFF; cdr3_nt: TGTGCCAGCAGTCCACAGGACAGGGGGCGATCCGGGGAGCTGTTTTTT
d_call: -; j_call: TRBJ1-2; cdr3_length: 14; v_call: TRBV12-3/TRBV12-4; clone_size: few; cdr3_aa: CASSSPGQTYGYTF; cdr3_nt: TGTGCCAGCAGTTCACCCGGACAGACCTATGGCTACACCTTC
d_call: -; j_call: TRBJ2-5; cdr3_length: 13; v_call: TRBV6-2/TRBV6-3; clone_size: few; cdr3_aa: CASSYLFRETQYF; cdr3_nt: TGTGCCAGCAGTTACCTATTCAGGGAGACCCAGTACTTC
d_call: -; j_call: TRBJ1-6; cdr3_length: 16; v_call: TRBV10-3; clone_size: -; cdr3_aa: CAIRDTGWPDNSPLHF; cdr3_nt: TGTGCCATCAGAGATACTGGGTGGCCCGATAATTCACCCCTCCACTTT
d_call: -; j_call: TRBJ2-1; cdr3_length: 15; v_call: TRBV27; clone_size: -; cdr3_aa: CASRIQGSSYNEQFF; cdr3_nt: TGTGCCAGCAGGATACAGGGTAGCTCCTACAATGAGCAGTTCTTC
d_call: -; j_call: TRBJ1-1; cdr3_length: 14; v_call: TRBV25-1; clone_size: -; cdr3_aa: CASSAAGGRAEAFF; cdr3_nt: TGTGCCAGCAGTGCGGCGGGGGGGAGAGCTGAAGCTTTCTTT
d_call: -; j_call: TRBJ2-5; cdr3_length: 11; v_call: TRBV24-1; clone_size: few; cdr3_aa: CATSGGDEQYF; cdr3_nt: TGTGCCACCAGTGGCGGTGATGAGCAGTACTTC
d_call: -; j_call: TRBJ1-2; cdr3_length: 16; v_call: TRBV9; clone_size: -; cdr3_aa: CASSVATSGTNYGYTF; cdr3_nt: TGTGCCAGCAGCGTAGCTACCTCTGGGACAAACTATGGCTACACCTTC
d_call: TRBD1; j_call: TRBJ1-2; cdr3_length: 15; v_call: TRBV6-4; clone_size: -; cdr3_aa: CASSDRQGGKNGYTF; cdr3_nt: TGTGCCAGCAGTGACCGACAGGGTGGAAAGAATGGCTACACCTTC
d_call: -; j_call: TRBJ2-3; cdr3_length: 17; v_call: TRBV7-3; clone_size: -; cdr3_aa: CASSLTGSRYSTDTQYF; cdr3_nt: TGTGCCAGCAGCTTAACGGGTTCCAGGTATAGCACAGATACGCAGTATTTT
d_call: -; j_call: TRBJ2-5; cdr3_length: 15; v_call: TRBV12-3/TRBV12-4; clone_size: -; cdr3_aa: CASSSLGLYQETQYF; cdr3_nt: TGTGCCAGCAGCTCGTTGGGACTCTACCAAGAGACCCAGTACTTC
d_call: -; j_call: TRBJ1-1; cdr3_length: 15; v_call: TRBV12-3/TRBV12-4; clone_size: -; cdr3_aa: CASTRSPEGIGEAFF; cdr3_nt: TGTGCCAGCACCCGAAGTCCGGAGGGGATCGGTGAAGCTTTCTTT
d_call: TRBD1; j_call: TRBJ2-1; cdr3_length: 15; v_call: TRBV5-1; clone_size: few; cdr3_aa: CASSWNGQGSNEQFF; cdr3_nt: TGCGCCAGCAGCTGGAATGGACAGGGTAGCAATGAGCAGTTCTTC
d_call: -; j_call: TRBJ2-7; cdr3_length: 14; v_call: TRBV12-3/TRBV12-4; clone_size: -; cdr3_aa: CASSVGGSRHEQYF; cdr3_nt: TGTGCCAGCAGTGTAGGGGGAAGTAGGCACGAGCAGTACTTC
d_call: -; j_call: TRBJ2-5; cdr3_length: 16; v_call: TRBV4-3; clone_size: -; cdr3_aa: CASSQDFGVEGKTQYF; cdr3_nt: TGCGCCAGCAGCCAAGATTTCGGGGTGGAGGGGAAGACCCAGTACTTC
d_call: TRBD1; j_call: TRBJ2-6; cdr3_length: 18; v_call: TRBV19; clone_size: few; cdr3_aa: CASIRGGTGSTGANVLTF; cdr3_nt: TGTGCCAGTATTCGAGGGGGGACAGGGAGTACTGGGGCCAACGTCCTGACTTTC
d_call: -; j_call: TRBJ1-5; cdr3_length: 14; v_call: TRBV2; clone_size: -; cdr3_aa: CASRIDGSNQPQHF; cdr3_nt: TGTGCCAGCAGAATTGACGGGAGCAATCAGCCCCAGCATTTT
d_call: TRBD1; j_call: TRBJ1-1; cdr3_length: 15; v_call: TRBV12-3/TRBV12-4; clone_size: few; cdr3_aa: CASSLDRDRVTEAFF; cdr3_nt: TGTGCCAGCAGTTTAGACCGGGACAGGGTAACTGAAGCTTTCTTT
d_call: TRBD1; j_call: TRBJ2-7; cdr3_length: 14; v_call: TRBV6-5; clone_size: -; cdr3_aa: CASSPANGQGEQYF; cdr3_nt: TGTGCCAGCAGCCCCGCTAATGGACAGGGCGAGCAGTACTTC
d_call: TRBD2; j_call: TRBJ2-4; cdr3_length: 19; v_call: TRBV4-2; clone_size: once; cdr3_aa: CASSPGTSGTLGGKNIQYF; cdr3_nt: TGTGCCAGCAGCCCAGGGACTAGCGGAACCCTTGGAGGCAAAAACATTCAGTATTTC
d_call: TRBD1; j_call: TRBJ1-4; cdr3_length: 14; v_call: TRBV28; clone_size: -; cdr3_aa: CASANRGLNEKLFF; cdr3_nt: TGTGCCAGCGCCAACAGGGGGCTGAATGAAAAACTGTTTTTT
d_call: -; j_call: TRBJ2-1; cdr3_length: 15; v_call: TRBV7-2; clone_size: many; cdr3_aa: CASSLESQSYNEQFF; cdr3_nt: TGTGCCAGCAGCTTAGAGTCACAGTCCTACAATGAGCAGTTCTTC
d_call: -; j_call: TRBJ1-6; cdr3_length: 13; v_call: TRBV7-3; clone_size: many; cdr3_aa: CASSRDLNSPLHF; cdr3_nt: TGTGCCAGCAGCCGGGACCTTAATTCACCCCTCCACTTT
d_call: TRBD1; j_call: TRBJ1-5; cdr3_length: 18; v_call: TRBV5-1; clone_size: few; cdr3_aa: CASSLTFRQGFSNQPQHF; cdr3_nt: TGCGCCAGCAGCTTGACGTTTAGACAGGGATTTAGCAATCAGCCCCAGCATTTT
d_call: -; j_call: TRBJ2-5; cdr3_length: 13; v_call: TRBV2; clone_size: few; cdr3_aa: CASTNGVWETQYF; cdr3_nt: TGTGCCAGCACGAACGGAGTATGGGAGACCCAGTACTTC
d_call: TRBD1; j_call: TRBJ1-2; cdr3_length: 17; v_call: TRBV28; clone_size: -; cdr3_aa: CASSLGGRQGAGYGYTF; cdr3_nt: TGTGCCAGCAGTTTGGGGGGAAGACAGGGGGCAGGGTATGGCTACACCTTC